These T cell receptor beta chains were read from a single sample in a study of control samples from healthy donors and cancer patients. TCRdb's copy holds only in-frame clones and misses some; the assay was immunoSEQ multiplex PCR. This repertoire shows 120,000 to 150,000 clones, around 90% found once; its top ten account for 6% to 9%. Sequenced input: blood. The receptors shown here come from a man younger than 35 in good health. The CDR3 runs from the conserved cysteine through the conserved F or W. The D gene is left open where the match is weak. A row's size may be missing; if present it is once, few, many or a size class.

length	D	V	size	J	DNA	CDR3
14	NA	TRBV5-8	NA	TRBJ1-2	TGTGCCAGCAGCTTGGCCGGGGGCGAGAATGGCTACACCTTC	CASSLAGGENGYTF
15	NA	TRBV6-1	NA	TRBJ2-7	TGTGCCAGCAGTGAAGGCACAGGCAGCTCCTACGAGCAGTACTTC	CASSEGTGSSYEQYF
15	NA	TRBV7-3	NA	TRBJ2-2	TGTGCCAGCAGCTTAAATCCGAGGACCACCGGGGAGCTGTTTTTT	CASSLNPRTTGELFF
16	NA	TRBV28	NA	TRBJ2-7	TGTGCCAGCAGTTCGGGCGGGCAGGGGATTTCCTACGAGCAGTACTTC	CASSSGGQGISYEQYF
12	NA	TRBV25-1	NA	TRBJ1-2	TGTGCCAGCAGTTGGGGCCAAGGGGGCTACACCTTC	CASSWGQGGYTF
15	TRBD1	TRBV11-2	NA	TRBJ1-1	TGTGCCAGCAGCTTAGGACAGGGTATACCCGTTGAAGCTTTCTTT	CASSLGQGIPVEAFF
14	NA	TRBV15	NA	TRBJ1-1	TGTGCCACCAGCGGACGACAGGTGTACACTGAAGCTTTCTTT	CATSGRQVYTEAFF
16	NA	TRBV14	NA	TRBJ2-1	TGTGCCAGCAGCGGCACCCCGGGACTCTCTTACAATGAGCAGTTCTTC	CASSGTPGLSYNEQFF
19	TRBD2	TRBV19	NA	TRBJ2-7	TGTGCCAGTAGTCTGGGCGGGACTAGCGGGGGCGCGAGCCCCTACGAGCAGTACTTC	CASSLGGTSGGASPYEQYF
13	NA	TRBV2	NA	TRBJ1-4	TGTGCCAGCAGTGGACAGCGCCTGGGAAAACTGTTTTTT	CASSGQRLGKLFF
15	TRBD1	TRBV6-6	few	TRBJ2-5	TGTGCCAGCAGTCCGGGGACAGGGGGCATGGAGACCCAGTACTTC	CASSPGTGGMETQYF
15	NA	TRBV6-5	NA	TRBJ2-3	TGTGCCAGCAGTTACCGGGGCAGGGGCACAGATACGCAGTATTTT	CASSYRGRGTDTQYF
14	TRBD1	TRBV28	NA	TRBJ1-6	TGTGCCAGCACCCCAGACAGGGAGAATTCACCCCTCCACTTT	CASTPDRENSPLHF
15	TRBD1	TRBV5-1	NA	TRBJ2-1	TGCGCCAGCAGCTTGAAACAGGGGGCTATCGATGAGCAGTTCTTC	CASSLKQGAIDEQFF
17	NA	TRBV19	NA	TRBJ2-7	TGTGCCAGTAGTATAGATCACGGGACCTCCGGGGCCTACGAGCAGTACTTC	CASSIDHGTSGAYEQYF
13	NA	TRBV2	NA	TRBJ1-1	TGTGCCAGCGTGTTAGGGTGGAACACTGAAGCTTTCTTT	CASVLGWNTEAFF
16	TRBD2	TRBV19	NA	TRBJ2-1	TGTGCCAGTAGTACCAAAGCGGGGGCCTCCCCTTCGGAGCAGTTCTTC	CASSTKAGASPSEQFF
15	NA	TRBV6-4	NA	TRBJ2-7	TGTGCCAGCAGAGGGGCGGGGCTTTACCCCTACGAGCAGTACTTC	CASRGAGLYPYEQYF
12	NA	TRBV12-3/TRBV12-4	once	TRBJ1-2	TGTGCCAGCAGTTTAGGTCAGGGAGGCTACACCTTC	CASSLGQGGYTF
16	TRBD1	TRBV5-1	NA	TRBJ1-1	TGCGCCAGCAGCTGGGATAACCGGGACAGCAACACTGAAGCTTTCTTT	CASSWDNRDSNTEAFF
14	NA	TRBV30	NA	TRBJ1-1	TGTGCCTGGCAGCCTGGACGGGAGAACACTGAAGCTTTCTTT	CAWQPGRENTEAFF
15	NA	TRBV2	NA	TRBJ2-3	TGTGCCAGCAGTGAACGAGGGGCTAGCACAGATACGCAGTATTTT	CASSERGASTDTQYF
16	NA	TRBV10-3	NA	TRBJ1-3	TGTGCCATCAGTGGAGGGGACACCAGCTCTGGAAACACCATATATTTT	CAISGGDTSSGNTIYF
17	NA	TRBV30	NA	TRBJ2-2	TGTGCCTGGAGTCTCCCTTGGGGGGGCAGGAACACCGGGGAGCTGTTTTTT	CAWSLPWGGRNTGELFF
16	NA	TRBV6-1	NA	TRBJ1-5	TGTGCCAGCAGTGGGCGAACAGGGAATAGCAATCAGCCCCAGCATTTT	CASSGRTGNSNQPQHF
15	TRBD1	TRBV6-5	NA	TRBJ2-7	TGTGCCAGCAGTTACCGACAGGACAGGGGGCTCGAGCAGTACTTC	CASSYRQDRGLEQYF
15	NA	TRBV5-4	NA	TRBJ2-6	TGTGCCAGCAGCTTATCGTCAACTGGGGCCAACGTCCTGACTTTC	CASSLSSTGANVLTF
15	TRBD2	TRBV3-1/TRBV3-2	once	TRBJ2-3	TGTGCCAGCAGCCAATTTAGCGGGGTTGCAGATACGCAGTATTTT	CASSQFSGVADTQYF
14	NA	TRBV7-7	NA	TRBJ2-1	TGTGCCAGCAGCCACGCCGGGAACTACAATGAGCAGTTCTTC	CASSHAGNYNEQFF
16	TRBD2	TRBV7-7	NA	TRBJ2-1	TGTGCCAGCAGCTTGGGACTAGCGGGGACCCACAATGAGCAGTTCTTC	CASSLGLAGTHNEQFF
12	NA	TRBV28	NA	TRBJ1-5	TGTGCCTGCACCAAAGGGTATCAGCCCCAGCATTTT	CACTKGYQPQHF
15	NA	TRBV5-6	NA	TRBJ1-1	TGTGCCAGCAGCTTGGTCGGGATGGGGAACACTGAAGCTTTCTTT	CASSLVGMGNTEAFF
16	TRBD1	TRBV4-3	NA	TRBJ2-7	TGCGCCAGCAGCCAATCGTGGGACAGCTTTCAGGGCGAGCAGTACTTC	CASSQSWDSFQGEQYF
19	TRBD2	TRBV18	NA	TRBJ2-3	TGTGCCAGCTCTCCAACCAAGCTAGCGGGGGCTAGGTTCCCAGATACGCAGTATTTT	CASSPTKLAGARFPDTQYF
14	NA	TRBV5-1	NA	TRBJ1-1	TGCGCCAGCAGCCCCGGACACCTGAACACTGAAGCTTTCTTT	CASSPGHLNTEAFF
20	TRBD2	TRBV30	NA	TRBJ2-6	TGTGCCTGGAGTGTTCCGAGCGGGGGGACGGCTCGCACTGGGGCCAACGTCCTGACTTTC	CAWSVPSGGTARTGANVLTF
12	TRBD1	TRBV12-3/TRBV12-4	NA	TRBJ1-1	TGTGCCAGCAGTTTGGGGGACAGGGAAGCTTTCTTT	CASSLGDREAFF
15	NA	TRBV18	NA	TRBJ2-3	TGTGCCAGCTCACCACAGGGTTCCAGCACAGATACGCAGTATTTT	CASSPQGSSTDTQYF
14	NA	TRBV2	NA	TRBJ1-2	TGTGCCAGCAGTGATTACAGGGACCTAGGAGGCTACACCTTC	CASSDYRDLGGYTF
11	TRBD1	TRBV2	NA	TRBJ1-1	TGTGCCAGCAGTGAGACAGGGGAAGCTTTCTTT	CASSETGEAFF
13	NA	TRBV6-5	NA	TRBJ1-2	TGTGCCAGCAGTTACTCAGGGGGCTATGGCTACACCTTC	CASSYSGGYGYTF
17	TRBD2	TRBV10-3	once	TRBJ2-3	TGTGCCATCAGGACGACTAGCGGGGGGGCTTCGGGAGATACGCAGTATTTT	CAIRTTSGGASGDTQYF
14	NA	TRBV5-4	NA	TRBJ1-4	TGTGCCAGCAGCATAACCGGGACGGCTGAAAAACTGTTTTTT	CASSITGTAEKLFF
14	NA	TRBV6-5	few	TRBJ2-3	TGTGCCAGCAGCCCCTACAAGACGGCAGATACGCAGTATTTT	CASSPYKTADTQYF
14	NA	TRBV7-3	once	TRBJ1-2	TGTGCCAGCAGCTCCGGACAGTCCGACTATGGCTACACCTTC	CASSSGQSDYGYTF
14	NA	TRBV7-2	NA	TRBJ2-7	TGTGCCAGCAGCTTAGGTGGGGCCTCCTACGAGCAGTACTTC	CASSLGGASYEQYF
15	TRBD2	TRBV2	NA	TRBJ2-1	TGTGCCAGCAGTACGGTGGGGCTAGCGGTCAATGAGCAGTTCTTC	CASSTVGLAVNEQFF
16	NA	TRBV3-1/TRBV3-2	NA	TRBJ1-6	TGTGCCAGCAGCCAGCTCTGGGCCTCCTATAATTCACCCCTCCACTTT	CASSQLWASYNSPLHF
14	NA	TRBV10-1	NA	TRBJ1-2	TGCGCCAGCAGTGAGTCGAACAGGGATGGAGGCTACACCTTC	CASSESNRDGGYTF
14	NA	TRBV29-1	NA	TRBJ1-2	TGCAGCGTGACAAATGGGCAGGGTGACTATGGCTACACCTTC	CSVTNGQGDYGYTF
14	NA	TRBV15	NA	TRBJ1-5	TGTGCCACCAGCGCACGGGGAGGGGATCAGCCCCAGCATTTT	CATSARGGDQPQHF
17	TRBD2	TRBV7-2	NA	TRBJ2-5	TGTGCCAGCAGCTCGAAGAGCGGTCTAGCGGGGAGGGAGACCCAGTACTTC	CASSSKSGLAGRETQYF
16	TRBD1	TRBV7-9	NA	TRBJ2-1	TGTGCCAGCAGCCCCGGGACAGGCGAAGGCTACAATGAGCAGTTCTTC	CASSPGTGEGYNEQFF